The 25 T cell receptor beta chains in this list originate from one sample, sequenced in a study of CD8 T cells in Susac syndrome. The authors reverse transcribed roughly 0.5 to 1 ug RNA with random hexamers. One entry per CDR3 protein, called by TCRdb with MiXCR from the immunoSEQ multiplex PCR reads. The table records some 130,000 distinct CDR3 sequences, roughly 96% of them present only once. Sequenced: CD4+ T cells from PBMCs. The receptors derive from a human donor in good health.

This clonotype was counted once. The chain couples TRBV2 to TRBJ2-5; no definite D call. This CDR3 contains 15 residues. CDR1 is SNHLY, CDR2 FYNNEI, per germline. Trimming removed 5 bases at V and 0 bases at J, with 13 bases between. The CDR3 nucleotides read TGTGCCAGCAGTTACAGAAGGAGTAACCAAGAGACCCAGTACTTC. Amino acid sequence: CASSYRRSNQETQYF.

This chain connects TRBV5-6 to TRBJ2-4; TRBD2 agrees at 7 bases. Trimming at V came to 4 bases and at J to 6 bases, leaving 4 bases not matched to a gene. Germline-derived CDR1 and CDR2 are SGHDT and YYEEEE. The length of the CDR3 is 13 residues. The CDR3 protein is CASSHGGSNIQYF. The DNA for the CDR3 is TGTGCCAGCAGCCACGGGGGGTCAAACATTCAGTACTTC.

Regarding this clonotype: It may be a read error: a sequence one base away is much more abundant. The chain employs TRBV28 and TRBJ2-2; the D is unclear. Germline V gene data show CDR1 as MDHEN and CDR2 as SYDVKM. Trimming shortened V by 5 bases and J by 4 bases, and 5 bases separated the two germline ends. The CDR3 has 12 amino acids. CDR3 sequence: CASSMGTGELFF. In DNA form, the CDR3 reads TGTGCCAGCAGTATGGGCACCGGGGAGCTGTTTTTT.

This clonotype was recorded only once. The chain employs TRBV12-3 or TRBV12-4 and TRBJ2-5; perhaps D is TRBD1 or TRBD2 (6 bases each). The CDR3 runs 15 residues. Trimming removed 4 bases from V and 5 bases from J, with 17 bases in between. CDR3 coding DNA: TGTGCCAGCAGTTGGGCCCTGGGGGGCGGGGAGACCCAGTACTTC. Its protein is CASSWALGGGETQYF.

The chain employs TRBV6-9 and TRBJ2-1; 7 bases are shared with TRBD2. The CDR3 contains 16 residues. The germline CDR1 and CDR2 sequences are MNHGY and SVAAGI. J gave up 0 bases and V 2 bases, and 4 bases lay outside the gene matches. The CDR3 DNA is TGTGCCAGCAGTTATCTGCCTAGCGGCTCCTACAATGAGCAGTTCTTC. Translated, it gives CASSYLPSGSYNEQFF.

CDR3 DNA: TGCAGCGTTACCCGGGACAGGGGTAGCGAGCAGTACTTC. Residues: CSVTRDRGSEQYF. The rearrangement uses TRBV29-1 and TRBJ2-7, with TRBD1 matching 10 bases. V gave up 5 bases and J gave up 6 bases; unmatched junction bases: 7. This CDR3 spans 13 amino acids. The germline V gene encodes CDR1 SQVTM and CDR2 ANQGSEA.

The chain carries TRBV27 and TRBJ2-3; tentative D call: TRBD2 (5 bases). The CDR3 is 16 amino acids. From germline, CDR1 is MNHEY and CDR2 SMNVEV (reference sequence). V gave up 10 bases and J gave up 0 bases, with 20 bases separating them. CDR3 amino acids: CANPRAPRASTDTQYF. DNA for the CDR3: TGTGCCAATCCCCGGGCCCCGAGGGCTAGCACAGATACGCAGTATTTT.

The chain combines TRBV5-4 with TRBJ2-1; weak D call: TRBD2 (5 bases). Per the germline V gene, CDR1 is SGHNT and CDR2 is YYREEE (reference sequence). The ends were cut back, 1 base at V and 10 bases at J, with 12 bases in the middle. The CDR3 spans 13 residues. CDR3 sequence (DNA): TGTGCCAGCAGCTTGTTGGCGGGCCGCGAGCAGTTCTTC. This gives the protein CASSLLAGREQFF.

This CDR3 is CSVVAGGRTGELFF. The CDR3 DNA is TGCAGCGTTGTAGCGGGAGGGAGAACCGGGGAGCTGTTTTTT. The chain couples TRBV29-1 to TRBJ2-2, with TRBD2 matching over 11 bases. Germline CDR1 SQVTM, CDR2 ANQGSEA. J gave up 5 bases and V 4 bases, and 3 bases lay outside the gene matches. CDR3 length: 14 amino acids.

The chain combines TRBV6-5 with TRBJ2-7; weak D call: TRBD1 (5 bases). V lost 5 bases and J 7 bases, leaving 18 bases between the germline ends. Germline CDR1 and CDR2: MNHEY and SVGAGI. This CDR3 region has 14 residues. CDR3 in amino acids: CASSGDPGYREQYF. In DNA, the CDR3 is TGTGCCAGCAGTGGCGACCCAGGGTATCGGGAGCAGTACTTC.

The V call is TRBV10-3, the J call TRBJ2-3, with TRBD2 identical over 9 bases. The length of the CDR3 is 15 residues. Germline trimming cut 0 bases from V and 4 bases from J; bases unmatched to any gene: 2. Germline V lookup: CDR1 ENHRY, CDR2 SYGVKD. DNA for the CDR3: TGTGCCATCAGTGAGTCTAGCGGGAGAGCAGATACGCAGTATTTT. Residues: CAISESSGRADTQYF.

Only one count was recorded for this clonotype. The chain combines TRBV2 with TRBJ2-7; no definite D call. The CDR3 covers 13 residues. The V end was cut by 1 base, the J end by 4 bases, with 8 bases between. Germline V CDR1 and CDR2: SNHLY, FYNNEI. This chain's CDR3 is CASSEGLGYEQYF. CDR3 nucleotides: TGTGCCAGCAGTGAAGGGCTAGGGTACGAGCAGTACTTC.

CDR3 sequence: CASSFRGGRTGELFF. CDR3 nucleotide sequence: TGTGCCAGTAGTTTTAGGGGGGGTCGCACCGGGGAGCTGTTTTTT. The J gene is TRBJ2-2, the V gene TRBV19, with a possible D match to TRBD2 (7 bases). The CDR3 is 15 amino acids. V was clipped by 5 bases and J by 4 bases, with 14 bases between them. CDR1 and CDR2 (germline): LNHDA, SQIVND (reference sequence).

This chain joins TRBV7-2 and TRBJ2-5, with D possibly being TRBD1 or TRBD2 (5 bases each). The CDR3 is 15 amino acids. CDR1 and CDR2 from the germline V gene are SGHTA and FQGNSA. V dropped 3 bases and J dropped 1 base, with 12 bases sitting between them. CDR3 coding DNA: TGTGCCAGCAGCTTCGGGGCCCTTTCCCAAGAGACCCAGTACTTC. It codes for CASSFGALSQETQYF.

The V call is TRBV29-1, the J call TRBJ2-7; 8 nucleotides match TRBD1. Germline assignment: CDR1 SQVTM and CDR2 ANQGSEA. Trimming cost V 1 base and J 4 bases; bases outside gene matches: 9. The CDR3 consists of 15 residues. The CDR3 bases are TGCAGCGTTGAAGTGGGGGACAGGCCAGGGTACGAGCAGTACTTC. Its translation: CSVEVGDRPGYEQYF.

This chain connects TRBV6-5 to TRBJ2-4; the D gene is possibly TRBD1 (6 bases). Germline values: CDR1 MNHEY, CDR2 SVGAGI. Trimming removed 6 bases at V and 1 base at J, with 13 bases between. The CDR3 spans 15 residues. The chain's CDR3 is CASRTDRSAKNIQYF. The CDR3 DNA reads as TGTGCCAGCAGAACCGACAGGTCGGCCAAAAACATTCAGTACTTC.

The table lists this clonotype with a count of one. The chain carries TRBV28 and TRBJ2-1; the D is unclear. This CDR3 has 11 residues. V was shortened by 6 bases and J by 11 bases, with 11 bases between the two germline ends. Germline-derived CDR1 and CDR2 are MDHEN and SYDVKM. The CDR3, as DNA: TGTGCCAGCAGCTCCAACTTGAAGCAGTTCTTC. Translating it yields CASSSNLKQFF.

This chain links TRBV6-1 with TRBJ2-6; tentative D call: TRBD1 (5 bases). The V gene's germline CDR1 is MNHNS and CDR2 SASEGT. The CDR3 is 15 residues long. V lost 6 bases and J lost 4, with 13 bases in between. The CDR3 DNA is TGTGCCAGCAGCTCCAGGGTCTCCGGGGCCAACGTCCTGACTTTC. The encoded protein is CASSSRVSGANVLTF.

This sequence joins TRBV18 and TRBJ2-7; D possibly corresponds to TRBD2 (6 bases). The V gene lost 3 bases and the J gene lost 4 bases, with 13 bases spanning the gap. Germline CDR1 and CDR2: KGHSH and LQKENI. This CDR3 is built from 14 residues. The CDR3 region is CASSPPGTSYEQYF. The CDR3 bases are TGTGCCAGCTCACCGCCTGGGACTTCGTACGAGCAGTACTTC.

The rearrangement joins TRBV6-4 to TRBJ2-5; perhaps TRBD2 as D (6 bases). The CDR3 sequence is 13 residues long. From germline, CDR1 is MRHNA and CDR2 SNTAGT. V was shortened by 10 bases and J by 1 base, with 13 bases between the two germline ends. The CDR3 coding sequence is TGTGCCACCAGCCGCGGGGTCCAAGAGACCCAGTACTTC. This translates into CATSRGVQETQYF.

Here the CDR3 DNA reads TGTGCCAGCAGCCGGACTAGCGCGGCCTACAATGAGCAGTTCTTC. Translating gives CASSRTSAAYNEQFF. The chain couples TRBV5-6 to TRBJ2-1, with TRBD2 identical over 9 bases. The V and J ends lost 4 bases and 2 bases, in that order; junction bases with no gene match: 4. Per germline, CDR1 SGHDT and CDR2 YYEEEE. The CDR3 sequence is 15 residues long.

The rearrangement joins TRBV2 to TRBJ2-1; 11 positions match TRBD2. CDR3 length equals 16 residues. Germline CDR1 is SNHLY and CDR2 is FYNNEI. Trimming at V came to 6 bases and at J to 8 bases, leaving 12 bases not matched to a gene. For the CDR3, the DNA is TGTGCCAGCAGCGACCCTAGCGGGAGGATGCCCGATGAGCAGTTCTTC. It is translated as CASSDPSGRMPDEQFF. The full variable domain, with the rest looked up from reference TRBV2 and TRBJ2-1, is EPEVTQTPSHQVTQMGQEVILRCVPISNHLYFYWYRQILGQKVEFLVSFYNNEISEKSEIFDDQFSVERPDGSNFTLKIRSTKLEDSAMYFCASSDPSGRMPDEQFFGPGTRLTVL.

The V call is TRBV5-1, the J call TRBJ2-6; D unresolved. Per germline, CDR1 SGHRS and CDR2 YFSETQ. The ends were cut back, 3 bases at V and 2 bases at J, with 9 bases in the middle. The CDR3 extends over 15 amino acids. CDR3 sequence reads: CASSSRSAGANVLTF. The CDR3 DNA is TGCGCCAGCAGCTCCCGGTCTGCTGGGGCCAACGTCCTGACTTTC.

The rearrangement joins TRBV19 to TRBJ1-2, with 11 bases identical to TRBD1. This CDR3 has 14 residues. Losses at the gene ends were 4 bases for V and 8 bases for J; bases not matched to a gene: 6. Germline assignment: CDR1 LNHDA and CDR2 SQIVND (reference sequence). The CDR3 protein is CASSTGQGVYGYTF. The CDR3 region has the DNA TGTGCCAGTAGTACGGGACAGGGGGTCTACGGCTACACCTTC.

The chain is built from TRBV30 and TRBJ1-1; D is perhaps TRBD1 (5 bases). The CDR3 is 13 residues long. Germline CDR1 GTSNPN, CDR2 SVGIG (reference sequence). Trimming cost V 3 bases and J 1 base, with 9 bases left between them. The chain's CDR3 is CAWSGQGNTEAFF. The CDR3 DNA sequence: TGTGCCTGGAGCGGACAAGGGAACACTGAAGCTTTCTTT.